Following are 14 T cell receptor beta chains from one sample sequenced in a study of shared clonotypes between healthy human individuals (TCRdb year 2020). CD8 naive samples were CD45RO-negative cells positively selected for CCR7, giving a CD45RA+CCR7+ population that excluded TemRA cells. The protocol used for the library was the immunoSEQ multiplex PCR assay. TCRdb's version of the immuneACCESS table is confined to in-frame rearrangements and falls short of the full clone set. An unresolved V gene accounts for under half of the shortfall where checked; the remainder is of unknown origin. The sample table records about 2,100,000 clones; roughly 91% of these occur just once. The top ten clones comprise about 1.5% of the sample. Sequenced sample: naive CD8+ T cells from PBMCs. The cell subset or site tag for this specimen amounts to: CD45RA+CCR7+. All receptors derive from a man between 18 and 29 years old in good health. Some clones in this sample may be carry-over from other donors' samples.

The chain's CDR3 is CASSFGLSNQPQHF. DNA of the CDR3: TGTGCCAGCAGTTTTGGATTGAGCAATCAGCCCCAGCATTTT. J is TRBJ1-5 and V is TRBV28; no clear D. The germline V and J ends were trimmed by 3 bases and 1 base, with 7 bases remaining between them. The CDR3 runs 14 residues. Germline CDR1 MDHEN, CDR2 SYDVKM. Together with reference TRBV28 and TRBJ1-5, the CDR3 gives the full variable domain: DVKVTQSSRYLVKRTGEKVFLECVQDMDHENMFWYRQDPGLGLRLIYFSYDVKMKEKGDIPEGYSVSREKKERFSLILESASTNQTSMYLCASSFGLSNQPQHFGDGTRLSIL.

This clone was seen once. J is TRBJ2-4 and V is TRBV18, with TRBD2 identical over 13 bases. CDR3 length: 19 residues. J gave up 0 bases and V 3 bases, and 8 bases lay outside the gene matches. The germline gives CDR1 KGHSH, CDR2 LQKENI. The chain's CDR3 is CASSPGLAGASLAKNIQYF. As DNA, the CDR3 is TGTGCCAGCTCACCCGGACTAGCGGGGGCTTCTTTAGCCAAAAACATTCAGTACTTC.

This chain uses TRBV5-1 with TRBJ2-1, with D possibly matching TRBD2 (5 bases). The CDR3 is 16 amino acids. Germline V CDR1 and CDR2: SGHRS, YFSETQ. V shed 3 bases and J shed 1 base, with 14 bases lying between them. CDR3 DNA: TGCGCCAGCAGCTCAGAATTAACGGGGTCCTACAATGAGCAGTTCTTC. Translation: CASSSELTGSYNEQFF.

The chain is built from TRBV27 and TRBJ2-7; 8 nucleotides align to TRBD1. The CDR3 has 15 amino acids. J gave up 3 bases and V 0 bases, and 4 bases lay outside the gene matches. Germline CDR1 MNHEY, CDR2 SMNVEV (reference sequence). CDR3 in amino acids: CASSLSGDRFYEQYF. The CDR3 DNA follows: TGTGCCAGCAGTTTATCGGGGGACAGGTTCTACGAGCAGTACTTC.

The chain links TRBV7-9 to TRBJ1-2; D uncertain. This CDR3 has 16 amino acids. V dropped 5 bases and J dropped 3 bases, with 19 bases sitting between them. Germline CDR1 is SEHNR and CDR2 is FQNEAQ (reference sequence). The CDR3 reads CASSQVNTAGYYGYTF. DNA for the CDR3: TGTGCCAGCAGCCAGGTTAATACCGCTGGGTACTATGGCTACACCTTC.

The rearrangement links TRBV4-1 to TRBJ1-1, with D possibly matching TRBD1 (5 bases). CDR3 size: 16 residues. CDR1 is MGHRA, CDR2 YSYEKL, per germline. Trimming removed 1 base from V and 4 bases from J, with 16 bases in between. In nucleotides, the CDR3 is TGCGCCAGCAGCCAAGGAAGGGTGGGGGGGAGCACTGAAGCTTTCTTT. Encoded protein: CASSQGRVGGSTEAFF.

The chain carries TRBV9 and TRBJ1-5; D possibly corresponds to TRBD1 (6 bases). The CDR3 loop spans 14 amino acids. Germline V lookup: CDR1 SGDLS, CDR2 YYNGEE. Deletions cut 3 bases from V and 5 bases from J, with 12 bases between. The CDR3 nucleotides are TGTGCCAGCAGCGAAACAGGGCTAGATCAGCCCCAGCATTTT. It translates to CASSETGLDQPQHF.

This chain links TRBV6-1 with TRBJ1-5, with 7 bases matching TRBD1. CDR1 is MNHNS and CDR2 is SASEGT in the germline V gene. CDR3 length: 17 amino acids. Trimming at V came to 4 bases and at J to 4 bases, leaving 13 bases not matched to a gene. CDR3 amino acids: CASSALTGTAPNQPQHF. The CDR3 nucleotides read TGTGCCAGCAGTGCCTTGACCGGGACAGCCCCTAATCAGCCCCAGCATTTT.

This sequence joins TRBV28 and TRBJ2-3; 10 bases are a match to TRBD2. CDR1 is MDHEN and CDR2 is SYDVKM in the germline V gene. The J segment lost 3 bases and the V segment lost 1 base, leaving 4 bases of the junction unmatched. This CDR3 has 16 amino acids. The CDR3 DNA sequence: TGTGCCAGCAGTTTATCGCCTAGCGGGAGAACAGATACGCAGTATTTT. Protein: CASSLSPSGRTDTQYF.

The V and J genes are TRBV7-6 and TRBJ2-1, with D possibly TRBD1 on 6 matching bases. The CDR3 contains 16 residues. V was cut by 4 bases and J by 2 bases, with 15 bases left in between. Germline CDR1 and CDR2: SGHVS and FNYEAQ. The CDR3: CASSSAPRGAYNEQFF. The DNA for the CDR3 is TGTGCCAGCAGCTCCGCCCCCAGGGGTGCCTACAATGAGCAGTTCTTC.

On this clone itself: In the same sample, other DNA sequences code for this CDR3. CDR3 sequence: CASSLGPGSNQPQHF. The DNA of the CDR3 is TGTGCCAGCAGCTTAGGTCCAGGGAGCAATCAGCCCCAGCATTTT. The rearrangement links TRBV11-2 to TRBJ1-5, with D perhaps matching TRBD1 (5 bases). CDR3 length: 15 amino acids. The V gene lost 1 base and the J gene lost 1 base, with 8 bases spanning the gap. The germline V gene encodes CDR1 SGHAT and CDR2 FQNNGV.

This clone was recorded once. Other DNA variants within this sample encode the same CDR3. CDR3: CASSSLLGTEAFF. Written as DNA, the CDR3 is TGTGCCAGCAGCTCCCTCTTGGGGACTGAAGCTTTCTTT. V gene TRBV7-9 combines with J gene TRBJ1-1; no firm D call. V lost 4 bases and J lost 5, with 11 bases in between. Germline V CDR1 and CDR2: SEHNR, FQNEAQ (reference sequence). The CDR3 sequence is 13 residues long.

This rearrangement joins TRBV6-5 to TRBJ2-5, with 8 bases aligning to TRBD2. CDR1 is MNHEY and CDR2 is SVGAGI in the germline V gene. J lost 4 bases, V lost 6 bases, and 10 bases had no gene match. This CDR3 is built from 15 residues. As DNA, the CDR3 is TGTGCCAGCAGCCAATACGGGCTAGCGGGAGAGACCCAGTACTTC. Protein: CASSQYGLAGETQYF.

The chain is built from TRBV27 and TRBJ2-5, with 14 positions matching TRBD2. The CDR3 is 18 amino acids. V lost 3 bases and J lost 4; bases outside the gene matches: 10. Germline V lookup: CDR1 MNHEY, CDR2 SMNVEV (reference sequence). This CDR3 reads CASSLVGLAGAARETQYF. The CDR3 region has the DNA TGTGCCAGCAGTTTGGTGGGACTAGCGGGAGCGGCACGAGAGACCCAGTACTTC.